The 29 T cell receptor beta chains given below trace back to one sample, sequenced in a study of glioma-infiltrating T cells after dendritic cell vaccination. Time point noted: after dendritic cell vaccination, including at tumor progression/relapse. Here immunoSEQ multiplex PCR was the method, and the copy in TCRdb shows in-frame clones only, minus some. This sample has approximately 92,000 clones, with over 80% found just once. The material was blood, obtained after dendritic cell vaccination. The receptors originated from a human donor with glioblastoma.

V usage is TRBV5-1 and J usage is TRBJ2-3; possible D gene TRBD2, 6 bases. This CDR3 has 14 residues. Per the germline V gene, CDR1 is SGHRS and CDR2 is YFSETQ. Trimming left V 2 bases short and J 6 bases short, with 13 bases between. CDR3: CASSLGGGVDTQYF. The CDR3 DNA is TGCGCCAGCAGCTTAGGCGGCGGGGTGGATACGCAGTATTTT.

The chain recombines TRBV5-4 with TRBJ2-5, with D maybe TRBD1 (5 bases). The CDR3 runs to 14 residues. Germline CDR1 is SGHNT and CDR2 is YYREEE (reference sequence). With 0 bases removed from V and 5 bases from J, the gap between germline ends came to 11 bases. The DNA for the CDR3 is TGTGCCAGCAGCTTGGTAGGGGCTGGGGAGACCCAGTACTTC. This sequence encodes CASSLVGAGETQYF.

The chain links TRBV5-1 to TRBJ2-3; 10 bases line up with TRBD1. J lost 2 bases, V lost 4 bases, and 4 bases had no gene match. CDR3 length: 15 residues. Germline V gene sequence: CDR1 SGHRS, CDR2 YFSETQ. In DNA form, the CDR3 reads TGCGCCAGCAGCACTAGACAGGGGGCCACAGATACGCAGTATTTT. Translation: CASSTRQGATDTQYF.

In this sample, this clone turned up a few times. This chain uses TRBV11-2 with TRBJ2-1, with TRBD2 matching 14 bases. The CDR3 contains 16 residues. V lost 6 bases, J lost 10 bases, and 11 bases stayed unmatched. Germline V gene lookup returns CDR1 SGHAT and CDR2 FQNNGV. This CDR3 is CASRIPGLAGAGEQFF. The DNA for the CDR3 is TGTGCCAGCAGAATACCGGGACTAGCGGGGGCTGGGGAGCAGTTCTTC. The variable domain in full, with the rest retrieved from reference TRBV11-2 and TRBJ2-1, is EAGVAQSPRYKIIEKRQSVAFWCNPISGHATLYWYQQILGQGPKLLIQFQNNGVVDDSQLPKDRFSAERLKGVDSTLKIQPAKLEDSAVYLCASRIPGLAGAGEQFFGPGTRLTVL.

The rearrangement links TRBV7-9 to TRBJ1-4; D not resolved. The length of the CDR3 is 14 residues. V shed 1 base and J shed 4 bases, with 7 bases lying between them. The germline CDR1 and CDR2 sequences are SEHNR and FQNEAQ (reference sequence). CDR3: CASSLGADNEKLFF. The CDR3 DNA is TGTGCCAGCAGCTTAGGAGCGGATAATGAAAAACTGTTTTTT. Using reference TRBV7-9 and TRBJ1-4 for the parts outside the CDR3, the full variable domain is DTGVSQNPRHKITKRGQNVTFRCDPISEHNRLYWYRQTLGQGPEFLTYFQNEAQLEKSRLLSDRFSAERPKGSFSTLEIQRTEQGDSAMYLCASSLGADNEKLFFGSGTQLSVL.

This clone was seen only once. The chain recombines TRBV10-2 with TRBJ1-1; unclear D gene. The CDR3 has 13 residues. V lost 4 bases and J 3 bases, leaving 9 bases between the germline ends. Germline V gene sequence: CDR1 WSHSY, CDR2 SAAADI. The DNA of the CDR3 is TGCGCCAGCAGTGGGCAGGAGGACACTGAAGCTTTCTTT. Translated, it gives CASSGQEDTEAFF.

The CDR3 bases are TGTGCCAGCTCACCACAACCCGCGGGGACAGGCGCACCGGGGGAGCTGTTTTTT. It codes for CASSPQPAGTGAPGELFF. The chain joins TRBV18 to TRBJ2-2; TRBD1 aligns across 8 bases. The CDR3 is made up of 18 amino acids. CDR1 and CDR2 from the germline V gene are KGHSH and LQKENI. V shed 1 base and J 8 bases; nucleotides not matched to a gene: 15.

The CDR3 DNA is TGTGCCAGCGCTGGCGGATTTTCCGGGGAGCTGTTTTTT. It specifies CASAGGFSGELFF. The chain combines TRBV7-3 with TRBJ2-2; D not certain. V was trimmed by 8 bases and J by 6 bases, leaving 13 bases between them. The germline V gene has CDR1 SGHTA and CDR2 FQGTGA. The CDR3 has 13 amino acids.

This clone was detected once. The chain joins TRBV28 to TRBJ1-1; no clear D gene. The CDR3 length is 11 residues. Trimming took off 7 bases at V and 0 bases at J, with 3 bases between the two ends. Per the germline V gene, CDR1 is MDHEN and CDR2 is SYDVKM. CDR3: CASTMNTEAFF. In nucleotides, the CDR3 is TGTGCCAGCACTATGAACACTGAAGCTTTCTTT.

J is TRBJ2-3 and V is TRBV6-4; 8 bases line up with TRBD2. The junction had 15 bases not matched to a gene; V was cut back by 7 bases and J by 6 bases. There are 16 residues in the CDR3. The germline V gene has CDR1 MRHNA and CDR2 SNTAGT. CDR3: CASKQSAGAGLDTQYF. The CDR3 region has the DNA TGTGCCAGCAAACAATCAGCGGGGGCTGGTCTGGATACGCAGTATTTT.

The V and J genes are TRBV5-6 and TRBJ2-5; D uncertain. The CDR3 loop spans 13 amino acids. V lost 6 bases, J lost 5 bases, and 14 bases lay in between. Germline CDR1 SGHDT, CDR2 YYEEEE. CDR3 DNA: TGTGCCAGCAAGTTGAGGAGTCGGGAGACCCAGTACTTC. Translated: CASKLRSRETQYF.

The count of this clone is one. This chain links TRBV5-1 with TRBJ1-1; tentatively, D is TRBD1 (6 bases). Germline values: CDR1 SGHRS, CDR2 YFSETQ. The CDR3 length is 15 residues. The V end was cut by 2 bases, the J end by 7 bases, with 18 bases between. CDR3 sequence (DNA): TGCGCCAGCAGCTTTATGATGGACAGCAGCTATGAAGCTTTCTTT. It encodes CASSFMMDSSYEAFF.

V gene TRBV2 combines with J gene TRBJ2-1; D is unclear. V lost 3 bases and J 11 bases, leaving 11 bases between the germline ends. CDR3 size: 12 residues. Germline V gene lookup returns CDR1 SNHLY and CDR2 FYNNEI. The CDR3 reads CASSDPRNKQFF. CDR3 in DNA: TGTGCCAGCAGTGATCCAAGAAACAAGCAGTTCTTC.

This chain joins TRBV6-5 and TRBJ1-1; D perhaps matches TRBD1 (6 bases). Germline V CDR1 and CDR2: MNHEY, SVGAGI. V lost 4 bases and J lost 0, with 12 bases in between. This CDR3 contains 15 residues. DNA of the CDR3: TGTGCCAGCAGTTCCGCAACAGGGTTGAACACTGAAGCTTTCTTT. It is translated as CASSSATGLNTEAFF.

V and J are TRBV5-1 and TRBJ1-3, with D possibly TRBD1 on 5 matching bases. Germline values: CDR1 SGHRS, CDR2 YFSETQ. Deletions cut 4 bases from V and 0 bases from J, with 23 bases between. The CDR3 consists of 19 residues. This CDR3 reads CASSHLGVDSQTSGNTIYF. DNA of the CDR3: TGCGCCAGCAGCCATCTAGGGGTCGACAGTCAAACCTCTGGAAACACCATATATTTT. Based on the CDR3 plus reference TRBV5-1 and TRBJ1-3, the full variable domain is KAGVTQTPRYLIKTRGQQVTLSCSPISGHRSVSWYQQTPGQGLQFLFEYFSETQRNKGNFPGRFSGRQFSNSRSEMNVSTLELGDSALYLCASSHLGVDSQTSGNTIYFGEGSWLTVV.

The J gene is TRBJ1-1, the V gene TRBV28, with D possibly matching TRBD1 (5 bases). The CDR3 runs 13 residues. Germline CDR1 is MDHEN and CDR2 is SYDVKM. V lost 4 bases and J 4 bases, leaving 10 bases between the germline ends. In nucleotides, the CDR3 is TGTGCCAGCAGTTCCAGACAGTTCACTGAAGCTTTCTTT. Translation gives CASSSRQFTEAFF.

The rearrangement links TRBV7-6 to TRBJ2-7; 10 nucleotides agree with TRBD1. Germline V gene data show CDR1 as SGHVS and CDR2 as FNYEAQ. This CDR3 is built from 15 residues. V lost 1 base to trimming and J lost 5 bases; unmatched junction nucleotides: 5. The CDR3 region has the DNA TGTGCCAGCAGCTTAGGGACAGGGGGAGTAGACGAGCAGTACTTC. Translated, it gives CASSLGTGGVDEQYF.

This chain joins TRBV4-1 and TRBJ2-2, with TRBD2 matching over 12 bases. Germline assignment: CDR1 MGHRA and CDR2 YSYEKL. Trimming took 4 bases from V and 2 from J; bases not matched to a gene: 2. The CDR3 has 16 residues. This CDR3 is CASSPSGRGNTGELFF. The CDR3 DNA reads as TGCGCCAGCAGCCCTAGCGGGAGGGGAAACACCGGGGAGCTGTTTTTT.

The genes are TRBV20-1 and TRBJ1-2; D ambiguous. Germline loops: CDR1 DFQATT, CDR2 SNEGSKA (reference sequence). The CDR3 runs to 11 residues. V was trimmed by 2 bases and J by 8 bases, leaving 9 bases between them. The CDR3 DNA reads TGCAGTGCTAGAACCGGCGGAGGCTACACCTTC. This sequence encodes CSARTGGGYTF.

This clone turned up a few times. This chain connects TRBV11-2 to TRBJ2-5, with D maybe TRBD2 (5 bases). The CDR3 runs to 15 residues. Trimming stripped 1 base from V and 5 bases from J, with 14 bases between. Germline V gives CDR1 SGHAT, CDR2 FQNNGV. CDR3 region: CASSLGVSPGETQYF. The CDR3 DNA is TGTGCCAGCAGCTTAGGGGTCTCCCCGGGGGAGACCCAGTACTTC.

CDR3 amino acids: CASSYSRAGNTEAFF. CDR3 coding DNA: TGTGCCAGCAGTTACTCGAGAGCAGGGAACACTGAAGCTTTCTTT. V and J are TRBV6-5 and TRBJ1-1; D gene uncertain. Germline V gene lookup returns CDR1 MNHEY and CDR2 SVGAGI. Trimming took 0 bases from V and 1 from J, leaving 9 bases between them. The CDR3 consists of 15 residues.

The V call is TRBV4-2, the J call TRBJ1-6; 7 nucleotides align to TRBD1. This CDR3 has 17 amino acids. CDR1 and CDR2 from the germline V gene are LGHNA and YNFKEQ. The ends lost 1 base at V and 8 bases at J; junction bases unmatched: 11. CDR3 residues: CASSQVGGGVFDSPLHF. CDR3 nucleotide sequence: TGTGCCAGCAGCCAAGTCGGAGGGGGCGTTTTTGATTCACCCCTCCACTTT.

V usage is TRBV5-1 and J usage is TRBJ2-7; the D is unclear. The CDR3 is 14 residues long. Trimming took 0 bases from V and 4 from J, leaving 11 bases between them. Germline V gives CDR1 SGHRS, CDR2 YFSETQ. The CDR3 DNA follows: TGCGCCAGCAGCTTGGGAGCCCTAATTTACGAGCAGTACTTC. Translation gives CASSLGALIYEQYF.

This clone was found a few times. The chain combines TRBV5-8 with TRBJ1-2; 8 bases are shared with TRBD1. CDR3 length: 13 residues. The V gene's germline CDR1 is SGHTS and CDR2 YDEGEE. Trimming cost V 2 bases and J 6 bases; bases outside gene matches: 3. CDR3 DNA sequence: TGTGCCAGCAGCTTCAGGGGGCAGGATGGCTACACCTTC. Translating gives CASSFRGQDGYTF.

The rearrangement uses TRBV4-1 and TRBJ2-5; D unclear. Germline lookup yields CDR1 MGHRA and CDR2 YSYEKL. Trimming removed 0 bases at V and 1 base at J, with 6 bases between. This CDR3 contains 14 residues. The chain's CDR3 is CASSQDPGQETQYF. The CDR3 DNA is TGCGCCAGCAGCCAAGACCCGGGCCAAGAGACCCAGTACTTC.

The chain uses TRBV9 and TRBJ2-1; perhaps TRBD1 as D (6 bases). The CDR3 contains 15 residues. Trimming stripped 1 base from V and 5 bases from J, with 13 bases between. CDR1 is SGDLS, CDR2 YYNGEE, per germline. The CDR3 spells CASSVPRGIHNEQFF. The CDR3 coding sequence is TGTGCCAGCAGCGTACCGAGGGGGATTCACAATGAGCAGTTCTTC. The variable domain in full, completed from reference TRBV9 and TRBJ2-1, reads DSGVTQTPKHLITATGQRVTLRCSPRSGDLSVYWYQQSLDQGLQFLIQYYNGEERAKGNILERFSAQQFPDLHSELNLSSLELGDSALYFCASSVPRGIHNEQFFGPGTRLTVL.

CDR3 loop: CASTPVGGPHRETQYF. The CDR3 DNA reads as TGTGCCAGCACCCCCGTAGGAGGACCCCACCGAGAGACCCAGTACTTC. The rearrangement links TRBV2 to TRBJ2-5, with D possibly matching TRBD2 (5 bases). The V end lost 7 bases, the J end lost 4 bases, and 22 bases lay between the germline ends. Germline CDR1 SNHLY, CDR2 FYNNEI. This CDR3 spans 16 amino acids.

The chain recombines TRBV6-5 with TRBJ2-5; maybe TRBD2 (6 bases). Trimming took off 4 bases at V and 0 bases at J, with 15 bases between the two ends. The CDR3 consists of 16 residues. The V gene's germline CDR1 is MNHEY and CDR2 SVGAGI. The CDR3 DNA reads as TGTGCCAGCAGTTCCCAACCGGGACTCGACCAAGAGACCCAGTACTTC. It encodes CASSSQPGLDQETQYF.

The chain employs TRBV18 and TRBJ2-3; 7 positions match TRBD2. The ends lost 3 bases at V and 4 bases at J; junction bases unmatched: 7. CDR1 is KGHSH, CDR2 LQKENI, per germline. The CDR3 contains 15 residues. The CDR3 DNA reads as TGTGCCAGCTCACCCCCAGCGGGGACGGCAGATACGCAGTATTTT. As protein: CASSPPAGTADTQYF.